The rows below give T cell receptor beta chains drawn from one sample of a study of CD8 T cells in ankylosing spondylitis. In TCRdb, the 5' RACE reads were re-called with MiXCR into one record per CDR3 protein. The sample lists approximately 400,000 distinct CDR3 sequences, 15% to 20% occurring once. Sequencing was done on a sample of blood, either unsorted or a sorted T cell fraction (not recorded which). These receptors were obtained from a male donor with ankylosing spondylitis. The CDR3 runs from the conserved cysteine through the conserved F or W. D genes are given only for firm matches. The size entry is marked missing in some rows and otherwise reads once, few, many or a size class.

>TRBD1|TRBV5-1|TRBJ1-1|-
TGCGCCAGCAACTGGACGGGACGGACAGGGGAGTGGACTGAAGCTTTCTTT
CASNWTGRTGEWTEAFF
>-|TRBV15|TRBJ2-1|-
TGTGCCACCAGCAGAGATTGGGTTGAGCAGTTCTTC
CATSRDWVEQFF
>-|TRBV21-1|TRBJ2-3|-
TGTGCCAGCAGCAAACCCAAGGGACTAGCGGGAGAACCTACCCCAGATACGCAGTATTTT
CASSKPKGLAGEPTPDTQYF
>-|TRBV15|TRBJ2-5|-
TGTGCCACCAGCTTCGCCGGTGGGGCCGGAGAGACCCAGTACTTC
CATSFAGGAGETQYF
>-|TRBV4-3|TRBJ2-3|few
TGCGCCAGCAGCCAAGCGGGGACCAAACACACAGATACGCAGTATTTT
CASSQAGTKHTDTQYF
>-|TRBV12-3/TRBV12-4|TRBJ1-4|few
TGTGCCAGCAGTTTATGGCCTTCACCCCGTAATGAAAAACTGTTTTTT
CASSLWPSPRNEKLFF
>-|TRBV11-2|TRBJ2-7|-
TGTGCCAGCAGCCCCGAGCTTGTCCTCTCCTACGAGCAGTACTTC
CASSPELVLSYEQYF
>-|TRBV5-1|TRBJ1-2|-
TGCGCCAGCAGCCCCGACAAAGCTAACTATGGCTACACCTTC
CASSPDKANYGYTF
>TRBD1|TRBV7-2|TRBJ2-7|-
TGTGCCAGCAGCTTAAGTCAAGGGGGCCGGGGCGAGCAGTACTTC
CASSLSQGGRGEQYF
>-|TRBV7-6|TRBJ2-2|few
TGTGCCAGCAGCTTAGTCCTTTGGGGGGAGCTGTTTTTT
CASSLVLWGELFF
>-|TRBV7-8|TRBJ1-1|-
TGTGCCAGCAGCCCGGCCCCCCGGAACACTGAAGCTTTCTTT
CASSPAPRNTEAFF
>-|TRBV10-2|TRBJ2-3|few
TGCGCCAGCAGCACTCAAAACAGACTGATAGATACGCAGTATTTT
CASSTQNRLIDTQYF
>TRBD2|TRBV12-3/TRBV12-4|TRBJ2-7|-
TGTGCCAGCAGTTTTCAGGCGGGAGTAGGGCTCGAGCAGTACTTC
CASSFQAGVGLEQYF
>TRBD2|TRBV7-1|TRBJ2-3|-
TGTGCCAGCAGCTCAACCAGGCGGGGACTAGCGGAAGCAAGCACAGATACGCAGTATTTT
CASSSTRRGLAEASTDTQYF
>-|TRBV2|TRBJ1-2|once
TGTGCCAGCAGTGAAGTCGGCAGTTACTATGGCTACACCTTC
CASSEVGSYYGYTF
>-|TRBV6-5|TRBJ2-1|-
TGTGCCAGCAGTTACGGAAGTATCGGTGAGCAGTTCTTC
CASSYGSIGEQFF
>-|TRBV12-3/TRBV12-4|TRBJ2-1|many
TGTGCCAGCAGTTTACTGGGGAGGTACAATGAGCAGTTCTTC
CASSLLGRYNEQFF
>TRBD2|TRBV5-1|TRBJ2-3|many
TGCGCCAGCAGCTTGGAAACTAGCGGGGGTTCAGATACGCAGTATTTT
CASSLETSGGSDTQYF
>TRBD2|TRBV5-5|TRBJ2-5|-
TGTGCCAGCAGCCTACGACTAGCGGGCAAAGAGACCCAGTACTTC
CASSLRLAGKETQYF
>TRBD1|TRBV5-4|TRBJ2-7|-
TGTGCCAGCAGCCCGACAGGGGAGGACGAGCAGTACTTC
CASSPTGEDEQYF
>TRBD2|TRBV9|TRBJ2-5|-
TGTGCCAGCAGCCCCCTCGGGAGCGGGGGGGCAAAGACCCAGTACTTC
CASSPLGSGGAKTQYF
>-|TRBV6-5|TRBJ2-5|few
TGTGCCAGCAGTTTCGGACCAGGGATGGCTAACCAAGAGACCCAGTACTTC
CASSFGPGMANQETQYF
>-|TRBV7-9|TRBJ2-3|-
TGTGCCAGCAGCTTAGAGCCGTCGAGGGGCACAGATACGCAGTATTTT
CASSLEPSRGTDTQYF
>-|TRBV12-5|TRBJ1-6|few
TGTGCTAGTGGTTTGGTACTTGGAAGAAATTCACCCCTCCACTTT
CASGLVLGRNSPLHF
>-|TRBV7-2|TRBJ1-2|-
TGTGCCAGCAGTTTAGATGGGGGGGGCCGCGTCGGCTACACCTTC
CASSLDGGGRVGYTF
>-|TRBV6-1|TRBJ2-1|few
TGTGCCAGCATGGGTCCGACCTGGAATGAGCAGTTCTTC
CASMGPTWNEQFF
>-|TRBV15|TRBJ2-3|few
TGTGCCACCAGCAGAGATGGCCCCGATACGCAGTATTTT
CATSRDGPDTQYF
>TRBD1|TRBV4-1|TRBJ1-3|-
TGCGCCAGCAGCGACGACAGGGTTAGAAACACCATATATTTT
CASSDDRVRNTIYF
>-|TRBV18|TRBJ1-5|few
TGTGCCAGCTCACCACCGGCTGGCGGGGCTAGCAATCAGCCCCAGCATTTT
CASSPPAGGASNQPQHF
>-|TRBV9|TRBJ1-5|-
TGTGCCAGCAGCCCCCGGGAGGGGGGACAGCCCCAGCATTTT
CASSPREGGQPQHF
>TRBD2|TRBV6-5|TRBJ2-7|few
TGTGCCAGCAGTTACTATACTAGCGGGGGTTTGTACGAGCAGTACTTC
CASSYYTSGGLYEQYF
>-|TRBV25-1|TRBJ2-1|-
TGTGCCAGCAGTGAACTCCCATCAGGGGAAAAGACCTACAATGAGCAGTTCTTC
CASSELPSGEKTYNEQFF
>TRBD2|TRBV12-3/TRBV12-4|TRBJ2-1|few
TGTGCCAGCAGCCGCGGGACTAGGAAAGGCAATGAGCAGTTCTTC
CASSRGTRKGNEQFF
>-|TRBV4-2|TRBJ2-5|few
TGTGCCAGCAGCCGAGAGAACCAAGAGACCCAGTACTTC
CASSRENQETQYF
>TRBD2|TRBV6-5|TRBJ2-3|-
TGTGCCAGCAGTTCGATACTAGCGCTTAGCACAGATACGCAGTATTTT
CASSSILALSTDTQYF
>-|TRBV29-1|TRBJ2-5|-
TGCAGCGTTCGGCGGGGTGCGGAGACCCAGTACTTC
CSVRRGAETQYF
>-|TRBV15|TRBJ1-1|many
TGTGCCACCAGCAGACCAATGCCTAACATGAACACTGAAGCTTTCTTT
CATSRPMPNMNTEAFF
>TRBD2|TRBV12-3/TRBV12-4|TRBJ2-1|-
TGTGCCAGCTCAATGGGTAGCGGGGACAATGAGCAGTTCTTC
CASSMGSGDNEQFF
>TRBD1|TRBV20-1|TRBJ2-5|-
TGCAGTGCCCAGGGGGCGCCCCAAGAGACCCAGTACTTC
CSAQGAPQETQYF
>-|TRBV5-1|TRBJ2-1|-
TGCGCCAGCAGCGGTATGGCCCACTCCTACAATGAGCAGTTCTTC
CASSGMAHSYNEQFF
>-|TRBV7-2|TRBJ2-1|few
TGTGCCAGCAGCATAGGAGGGCCGCGCTCCTACAATGAGCAGTTCTTC
CASSIGGPRSYNEQFF
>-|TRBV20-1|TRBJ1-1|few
TGCAAGAGCGGGACGAACACTGAAGCTTCCTTT
CKSGTNTEASF
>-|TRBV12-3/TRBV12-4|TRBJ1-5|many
TGTGCCAGCAGTTTTAGGGAGAATCAGCCCCAGCATTTT
CASSFRENQPQHF
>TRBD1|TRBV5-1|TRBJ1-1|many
TGCGCCAGCAGCCTCGGACAGGGGGCGCGGAGCACTGAAGCTTTCTTT
CASSLGQGARSTEAFF
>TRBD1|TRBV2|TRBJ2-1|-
TGTGCCAGCAGTGAGTGGACAGGGGGCGATGAGCAGTTCTTC
CASSEWTGGDEQFF
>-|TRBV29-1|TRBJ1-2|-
TGCAGCGTTGAAAGAACCGGCGGCTACACCTTC
CSVERTGGYTF
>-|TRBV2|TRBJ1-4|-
TGTGCCAGCAACAGACAGACAACTAATGAAAAACTGTTTTTT
CASNRQTTNEKLFF
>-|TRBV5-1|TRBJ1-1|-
TGCGCCAGCAGCTTGGAGAGGGGCAACACTGAAGCTTTCTTT
CASSLERGNTEAFF
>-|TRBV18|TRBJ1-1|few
TGTGCCAGCTCACCAGGTCAATACAACACTGAAGCTTTCTTT
CASSPGQYNTEAFF
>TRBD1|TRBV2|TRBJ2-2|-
TGTGCCAGCAGTTGGGACAGGGGAGGGACCGGGGAGCTGTTTTTT
CASSWDRGGTGELFF
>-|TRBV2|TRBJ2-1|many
TGTGCCAGCAGCAGCGCTAGCTCCTACAATGAGCAGTTCTTC
CASSSASSYNEQFF
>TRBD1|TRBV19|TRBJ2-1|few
TGTGCCAGTAGAGTACAGGGGGCTCGTAATGAGCAGTTCTTC
CASRVQGARNEQFF
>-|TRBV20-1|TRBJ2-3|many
TGCAGTGCTAGAGATGGGTGGGAGTGGTCAGATACGCAGTATTTT
CSARDGWEWSDTQYF
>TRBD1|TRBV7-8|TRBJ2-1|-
TGTGCCAGCAGCCCCCGGACAGGGTCGGACCATGAGCAGTTCTTC
CASSPRTGSDHEQFF
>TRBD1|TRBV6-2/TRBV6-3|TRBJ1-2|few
TGTGCCAGCAGTCCAGGACAGGTCTTAAACGGCTACACCTTC
CASSPGQVLNGYTF
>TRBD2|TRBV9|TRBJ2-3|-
TGTGCCAGCAGCGCCCAGCGGGGGAGCACAGATACGCAGTATTTT
CASSAQRGSTDTQYF